This T cell receptor (beta chain) was documented in a study of T cells in women clearing cervical HPV infection. Background on the study: Blood came at first lesion visit for cases, post-clearance for controls.

Using immunoSEQ multiplex PCR, the repertoire was profiled, and TCRdb retains in-frame clones only, with some absent. The listing records around 23,000 clones. Note on this clone: What it binds is not known. The read falls 3 residues short of the CDR3 end, and the missing part is taken from the germline J gene.

All donors had a single incident cervical HPV16 infection, not prevalent. Dot-blot hybridization genotyped cervical HPV amplified with MY09/MY11 PCR. Germline-derived CDR1 and CDR2 are SGHRS and YFSETQ. This CDR3 is 16 amino acids long. With 1 base removed from V and 5 bases from J, the gap between germline ends came to 15 bases. Study observations and caveats: Richness plus V gene abundances separated cases from controls with AUC around 0.8.

The specimen sequenced was blood buffy coat. The gene calls are TRBV5-1 and TRBJ2-2, with D maybe TRBD1 (6 bases). The receptor was isolated from a woman aged 18-70 years with a cervical HPV16 infection that either progressed to CIN3+ or cleared (not recorded which). This chain's CDR3 is CASSLYSWQGTGELFF. The DNA read from the CDR3 is TGCGCCAGCAGCTTGTATTCATGGCAGGGGACCGGGGAG.